This T cell receptor (beta chain) was observed in a study of identical twins (dated by TCRdb to about 2016). For context, the study as a whole: The study deep-sequenced TCR alpha and beta repertoires from monozygotic twins, unrelated adults of various ages and cord blood to test whether fetal clonotypes persist. Replicate twin experiments were performed at different times using different library preparation protocols to rule out contamination.

Broader findings and caveats from the paper: Invariant T cells such as MAIT and iNKT could partly confound zero-insertion analyses, though diverse VJ usage argued against this for most clonotypes. Because the same donors could not be followed over many years, the conclusions depended on cross-sectional statistical analysis. In monozygotic twins, out-of-frame TCR alpha sharing was systematically underestimated by recombination models, although the models agreed with sharing between unrelated individuals. In beta out-of-frame sequences, excess twin sharing was weaker, because having fewer shared sequences lowered the signal-to-noise ratio. Compared with coincidental sharing between unrelated individuals, out-of-frame TCR alpha sequences shared between twins showed an excess of sequences with low generation probability. Fewer insertions were carried by abundant cord blood beta clonotypes, a similar but weaker trend appeared in young adult naive repertoires, and no such trend appeared in memory repertoires.

The V and J ends are trimmed by 6 bases and 4 bases, leaving 12 bases between them. Its CDR3 holds 13 amino acids, cysteine through phenylalanine. The DNA shown is the 39-base CDR3, in frame from base 1. CDR1 LGHDT and CDR2 YNNKEL were looked up in the germline V gene (reference sequence). Many counts were recorded for this clonotype. It lacks a known antigen. The sample holds no much larger clone one base away, and base qualities are not on file. The library was made by 5' RACE. The reads were generated on an Illumina HiSeq 2000. Template switching introduced a universal primer binding site; the final cDNA contained a unique molecular identifier, enabling accurate counting of TCR cDNA molecules. Specific primers in the conserved constant-segment region were used to synthesize first-strand cDNA for the TCR alpha and beta chains. To control for contamination, every cDNA library carried two barcodes: a SMART-Mk sample barcode plus Illumina barcodes. Two successive PCR steps introduced TruSeq adapter sequences along with Illumina sample barcodes. The TCR alpha and beta cDNA libraries were sequenced on the Illumina HiSeq platform using custom primers. In the paper's pipeline: Unique molecular identifiers were extracted from raw reads with MiGEC, and CDR3 positions were determined with MiXCR. For each individual, recombination models were inferred using an EM algorithm with the repgenHMM and IGoR tools. Shared clonotype analysis was performed with the tcR package in R, normalizing sharing by the product of cloneset sizes. To study raw recombination free of thymic and clonal selection effects, out-of-frame nonproductive sequences were analyzed. Through fastp at Q25 and MiXCR, TCRdb rebuilt clones from the public reads, retaining in-frame beta chains. Rows with a matching CDR3 protein are joined into one entry that keeps the most common DNA and genes. TCRdb's processing, not the authors', yielded these V and J calls. The sample includes 200,000 to 250,000 distinct CDR3 sequences, with approximately 5.9% observed a single time. 14% to 15% of the sample belongs to the ten largest clones.

All donors were healthy Caucasians. The twin cohort consisted of three pairs of female monozygotic twins, all aged roughly 18 to 30 years. CD4+ and CD8+ T cell populations were isolated with positive isolation kits from Invitrogen. These data were also reused for a study on T cells expressing NK-cell markers. The second paper states: Three sorted T-cell subsets (CD3+CD56+NKG2C+, CD3+CD56+NKG2C- and CD3+CD56-NKG2C+) from several donors had their TCR beta-chain repertoires profiled. Among the eight sequenced donors, seven were HCMV-seropositive and one was HCMV-seronegative. To restrict sorting to alphabetaTCR-expressing T cells, an anti-gammadeltaTCR antibody was added in several experiments. In six donors, the dominant CD3+CD56+NKG2C+ clonotypes were among the top 10 CD8+ clonotypes and accounted for roughly 1.0-7.0% of CD8+ T cells. Those dominant clonotypes were again the most abundant among CD3+CD56-NKG2C+ cells in a few donors, at about 28.3-60.1%. It remained unclear whether the expanded NKG2C-expressing T cell clones were specific for HCMV antigens. Randomly selected healthy volunteers, three men and five women, were used as the eight sequenced donors. To determine HCMV serostatus, a commercial ELISA kit was used to detect HCMV-specific IgG in serum. Reads were demultiplexed and grouped by UMI with MIGEC, and clonotypes were assembled and quantified with MiTCR. To exclude erroneous sequences, any TCR cDNA sequence not supported by at least two reads was discarded. The tcR package was used for downstream repertoire analysis, with clonotypes matched between fractions based on CDR3 nucleotide sequence plus V segment. Antigen specificity was annotated against VDJdb with VDJmatch, allowing one amino acid substitution in CDR3.

The receptor chain draws on TRBV3-1 and TRBJ1-2, with the identity of the D gene unclear. Sequenced sample: CD8+ T cells sorted from blood. The TCR originated in a woman under 30 in good health. CDR3 loop: CASSPGRAYGYTF. Read as DNA, the sequence is TGTGCCAGCAGTCCCGGACGGGCCTATGGCTACACCTTC.